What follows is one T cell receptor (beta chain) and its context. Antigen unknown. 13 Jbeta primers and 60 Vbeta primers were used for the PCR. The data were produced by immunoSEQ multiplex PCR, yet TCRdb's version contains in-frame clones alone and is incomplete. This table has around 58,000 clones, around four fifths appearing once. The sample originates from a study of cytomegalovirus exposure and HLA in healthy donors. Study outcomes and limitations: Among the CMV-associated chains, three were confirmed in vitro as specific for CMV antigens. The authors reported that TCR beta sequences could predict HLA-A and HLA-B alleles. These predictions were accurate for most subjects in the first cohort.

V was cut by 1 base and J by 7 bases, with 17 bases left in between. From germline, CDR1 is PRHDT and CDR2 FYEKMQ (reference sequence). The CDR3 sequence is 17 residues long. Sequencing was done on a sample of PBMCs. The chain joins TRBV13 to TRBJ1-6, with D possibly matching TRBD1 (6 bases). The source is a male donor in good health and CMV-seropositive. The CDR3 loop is CASSLAGGMSGNSPLHF. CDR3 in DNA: TGTGCCAGCAGCTTAGCTGGGGGCATGAGTGGAAATTCACCCCTCCACTTT.